This T cell receptor beta chain was documented in a study of T cell responses to AZD1222 COVID-19 vaccine. Study outcomes and limitations: White British ancestry dominated among donors, who included more females, and clonal diversity was possibly underestimated. As reported, nearly half of all spike-specific TCRs target variant regions that are unmutated. Repertoire samples came only from after the peak T cell response.

TCRdb's table, derived via immunoSEQ multiplex PCR, lists solely in-frame clones and lacks some. The sample records about 140,000 clones, around nine tenths being singletons. On this clone: Its antigen is currently unknown.

Pooled in the analysis were second doses at about 4 or about 12 weeks. Trimming shortened V by 5 bases and J by 3 bases, and 14 bases separated the two germline ends. The CDR3 has 15 amino acids. Germline V gene data show CDR1 as SGHVS and CDR2 as FQNEAQ. The chain combines TRBV7-8 with TRBJ2-1; D is possibly TRBD2 (7 bases). This sample comprised peripheral blood, obtained 28 days after the second AZD1222 dose. This TCR derives from an adult who received the AZD1222 COVID-19 vaccine. The CDR3 DNA is TGTGCCAGCAGCGCCGGGGAGGGGGGCTACAATGAGCAGTTCTTC. Protein product: CASSAGEGGYNEQFF.